The present T cell receptor beta chain was sequenced within a study of blood T cells in healthy people across ages. Study results and limitations: Diversity was higher, and naive CD4+ cells more numerous, in long-lived donors than in aged donors. The recorded TCR beta diversity per million T cells decreased in a roughly linear manner with age.

The length of the CDR3 is 20 residues. V was pared by 5 bases and J by 8 bases, with 29 bases of the junction left unmatched. The germline CDR1 and CDR2 sequences are SGHRS and YFSETQ. The second PCR ran about 7 to 12 cycles with a sample-barcoded 5' primer and J-beta primers. Each cDNA molecule carried a tag from a template-switch adaptor that contained 12 random nucleotides. CDR3-containing paired-end reads numbered at least 2.5 million in each sample. TCRdb itself ran the 5' RACE reads through MiXCR, one entry per CDR3 protein. Altogether hundreds of thousands of distinct CDR3 sequences are present, under 50% being singletons, with the ten largest covering 10% to 15%. A remark on this clonotype: Its cognate antigen is unknown.

The source material was blood. The TCR sequence derives from a man aged 30-40 years in good health. This sequence joins TRBV5-1 and TRBJ1-2; 8 bases match TRBD1. The CDR3 DNA sequence: TGCGCCAGCAGAAGAGGACAGGGAGCTCGGAGAGGGGATAATACGGGCGGCTACACCTTC. Its protein is CASRRGQGARRGDNTGGYTF.